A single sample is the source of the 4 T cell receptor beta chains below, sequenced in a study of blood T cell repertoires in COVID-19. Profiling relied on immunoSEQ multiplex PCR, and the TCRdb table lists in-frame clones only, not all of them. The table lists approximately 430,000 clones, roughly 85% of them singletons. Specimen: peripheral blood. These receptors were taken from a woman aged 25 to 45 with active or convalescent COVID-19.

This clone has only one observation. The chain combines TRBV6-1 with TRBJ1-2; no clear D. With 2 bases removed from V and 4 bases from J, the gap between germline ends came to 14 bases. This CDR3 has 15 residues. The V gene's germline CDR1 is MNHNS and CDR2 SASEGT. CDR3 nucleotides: TGTGCCAGCAGTGAATCCGGAGGAGGTGGCTATGGCTACACCTTC. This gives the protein CASSESGGGGYGYTF.

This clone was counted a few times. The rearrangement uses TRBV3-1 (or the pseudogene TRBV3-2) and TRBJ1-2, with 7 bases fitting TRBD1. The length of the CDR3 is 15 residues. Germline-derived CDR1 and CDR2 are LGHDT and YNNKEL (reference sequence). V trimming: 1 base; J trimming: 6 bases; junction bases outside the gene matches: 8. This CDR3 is CASSQARGTRDGYTF. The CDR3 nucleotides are TGTGCCAGCAGCCAAGCCAGGGGGACTAGGGATGGCTACACCTTC.

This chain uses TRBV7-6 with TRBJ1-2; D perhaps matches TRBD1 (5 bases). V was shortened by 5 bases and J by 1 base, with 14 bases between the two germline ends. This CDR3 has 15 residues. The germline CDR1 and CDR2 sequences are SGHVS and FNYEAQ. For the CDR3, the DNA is TGTGCCAGCAGCCCCCCGGGGGAACTTAACTATGGCTACACCTTC. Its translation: CASSPPGELNYGYTF.

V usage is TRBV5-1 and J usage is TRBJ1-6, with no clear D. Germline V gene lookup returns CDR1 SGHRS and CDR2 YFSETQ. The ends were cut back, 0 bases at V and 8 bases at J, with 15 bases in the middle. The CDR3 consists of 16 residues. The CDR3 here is CASSLGPPGSDSPLHF. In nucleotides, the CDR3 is TGCGCCAGCAGCTTGGGGCCGCCGGGGAGTGATTCACCCCTCCACTTT. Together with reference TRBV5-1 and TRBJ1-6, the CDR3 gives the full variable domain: KAGVTQTPRYLIKTRGQQVTLSCSPISGHRSVSWYQQTPGQGLQFLFEYFSETQRNKGNFPGRFSGRQFSNSRSEMNVSTLELGDSALYLCASSLGPPGSDSPLHFGNGTRLTVT.